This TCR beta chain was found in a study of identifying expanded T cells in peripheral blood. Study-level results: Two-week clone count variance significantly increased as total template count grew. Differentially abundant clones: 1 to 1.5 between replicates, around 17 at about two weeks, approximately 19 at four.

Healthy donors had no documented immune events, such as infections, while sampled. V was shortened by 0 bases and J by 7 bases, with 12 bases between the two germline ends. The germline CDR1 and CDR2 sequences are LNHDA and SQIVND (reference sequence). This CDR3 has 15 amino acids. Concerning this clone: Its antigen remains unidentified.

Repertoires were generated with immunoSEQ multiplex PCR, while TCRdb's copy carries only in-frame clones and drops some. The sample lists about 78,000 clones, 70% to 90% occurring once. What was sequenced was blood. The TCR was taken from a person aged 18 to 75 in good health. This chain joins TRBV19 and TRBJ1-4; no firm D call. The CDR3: CASSIDPGRFEKLFF. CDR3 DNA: TGTGCCAGTAGTATAGATCCCGGGCGCTTTGAAAAACTGTTTTTT.